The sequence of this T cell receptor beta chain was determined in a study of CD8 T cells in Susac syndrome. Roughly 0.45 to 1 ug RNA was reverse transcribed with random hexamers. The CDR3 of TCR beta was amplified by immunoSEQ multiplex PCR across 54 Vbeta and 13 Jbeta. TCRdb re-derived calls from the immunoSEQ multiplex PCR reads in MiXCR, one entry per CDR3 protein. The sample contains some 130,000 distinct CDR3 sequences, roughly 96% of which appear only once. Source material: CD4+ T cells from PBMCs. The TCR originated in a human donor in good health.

The CDR3 loop is CASSQGEAFF. As DNA, the CDR3 is TGTGCCAGCAGCCAGGGGGAAGCTTTCTTT. The chain is built from TRBV6-6 and TRBJ1-1; D possibly corresponds to TRBD1 (6 bases). The length of the CDR3 is 10 residues. V dropped 6 bases and J dropped 8 bases, with 7 bases sitting between them. The germline V gene encodes CDR1 MNHNY and CDR2 SVGAGI (reference sequence).